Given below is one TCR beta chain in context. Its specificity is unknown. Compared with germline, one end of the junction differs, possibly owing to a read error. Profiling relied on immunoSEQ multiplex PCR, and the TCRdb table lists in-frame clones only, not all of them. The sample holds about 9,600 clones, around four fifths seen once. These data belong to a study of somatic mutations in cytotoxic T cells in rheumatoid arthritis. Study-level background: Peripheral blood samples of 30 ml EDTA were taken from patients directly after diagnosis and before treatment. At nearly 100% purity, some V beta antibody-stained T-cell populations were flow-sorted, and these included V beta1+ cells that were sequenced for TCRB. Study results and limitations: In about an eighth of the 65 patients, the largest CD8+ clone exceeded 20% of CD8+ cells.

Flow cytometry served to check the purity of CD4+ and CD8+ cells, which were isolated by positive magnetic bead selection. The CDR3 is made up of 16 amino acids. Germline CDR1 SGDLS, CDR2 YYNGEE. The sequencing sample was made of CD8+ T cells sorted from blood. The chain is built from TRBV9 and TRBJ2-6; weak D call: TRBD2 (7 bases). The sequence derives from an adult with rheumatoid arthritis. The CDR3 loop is CASSVGGDSGANVLTF. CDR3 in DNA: TGTGCCAGCAGTGTAGGGGGGGACTCTGGGGCCAACGTCCTGACTTTC.